This is a list of T cell receptor beta chains from one sample in a study of T-cell memory formation after mild COVID-19. One entry per CDR3 protein, called by TCRdb with MiXCR from the 5' RACE reads. The sample holds some 440,000 distinct CDR3 sequences, roughly 23% seen once. Sequences were obtained from PBMCs or a T cell subset sorted from them (not recorded which). All receptors derive from an adult woman who had mild COVID-19 (a few samples of this study predate the infection). Cell type and time point are not known. The CDR3 runs from the conserved cysteine through the conserved F or W. A D gene is named only where the DNA matches it firmly. Clone size, where shown, is once, few, many, or a class for clones that have expanded.

CDR3aa,CDR3nt,d_gene,abundance,j_gene,v_gene
CASAKGGMNTEAFF,TGCGCCAGCGCAAAAGGGGGAATGAACACTGAAGCTTTCTTT,-,many,TRBJ1-1,TRBV5-1
CSARSAGRYSGYTF,TGCAGTGCTAGGTCGGCGGGGAGGTATTCTGGCTACACCTTC,-,-,TRBJ1-2,TRBV20-1
CASQIAGRTDTQYF,TGTGCCTCCCAGATAGCGGGGCGCACAGATACGCAGTATTTT,TRBD2,-,TRBJ2-3,TRBV27
CASSVDGRQETQYF,TGTGCCAGCAGCGTAGATGGACGGCAAGAGACCCAGTACTTC,-,few,TRBJ2-5,TRBV9
CASSLGDRESKNEQFF,TGCGCCAGCAGCTTGGGGGATCGGGAGTCGAAAAATGAGCAGTTCTTC,-,-,TRBJ2-1,TRBV5-1
CASSPLSIRLNTEAFF,TGTGCCAGCAGCCCACTCTCCATTCGGTTGAACACTGAAGCTTTCTTT,-,-,TRBJ1-1,TRBV12-3/TRBV12-4
CASSAALAIHNEQFF,TGTGCCAGCAGTGCGGCGTTAGCGATCCACAATGAGCAGTTCTTC,-,-,TRBJ2-1,TRBV25-1
CASSVTGETMGEQYF,TGTGCCAGCAGCGTAACAGGGGAGACAATGGGCGAGCAGTACTTC,TRBD1,-,TRBJ2-7,TRBV9
CAVQEGGLEHQPQHF,TGCGCAGTTCAGGAAGGGGGTTTAGAGCATCAGCCCCAGCATTTT,-,-,TRBJ1-5,TRBV1
CSAPTGTGGDEQYF,TGCAGTGCTCCAACCGGGACAGGGGGGGACGAGCAGTACTTC,TRBD1,-,TRBJ2-7,TRBV20-1
CASSSLTGTTDTQYF,TGTGCCAGCAGCTCGCTGACAGGGACCACAGATACGCAGTATTTT,TRBD1,few,TRBJ2-3,TRBV5-4
CSASRDRGGKLFF,TGCAGTGCTAGTCGGGACAGGGGCGGAAAACTGTTTTTT,TRBD1,-,TRBJ1-4,TRBV20-1
CASSPRGGPLETQYF,TGTGCCAGCTCCCCCAGGGGGGGGCCTTTAGAGACCCAGTACTTC,-,-,TRBJ2-5,TRBV7-3
CASSNTGTGSYEQYF,TGTGCCAGCAGCAACACCGGGACAGGGTCCTACGAGCAGTACTTC,TRBD1,few,TRBJ2-7,TRBV5-5
CASCQQGGEQFF,TGCGCCAGCTGCCAACAGGGAGGTGAGCAGTTCTTC,-,few,TRBJ2-1,TRBV5-1
CASSQGRDRKHSNQPQHF,TGCGCCAGCAGTCAAGGGAGGGACAGGAAACATAGCAATCAGCCCCAGCATTTT,TRBD1,-,TRBJ1-5,TRBV23-1
CASLSTGELEAFF,TGTGCCAGCCTCAGTACAGGGGAGCTTGAAGCTTTCTTT,TRBD1,-,TRBJ1-1,TRBV5-6
CASRQGMTYEQYF,TGTGCCAGCCGACAGGGCATGACCTACGAGCAGTACTTC,TRBD1,-,TRBJ2-7,TRBV19
CASSSPDRYYGYTF,TGTGCCAGCAGTTCCCCGGACAGGTACTATGGCTACACCTTC,TRBD1,-,TRBJ1-2,TRBV6-6
CASSLTGGADTQYF,TGTGCCAGCAGCTTAACGGGGGGGGCAGATACGCAGTATTTT,TRBD2,many,TRBJ2-3,TRBV7-9